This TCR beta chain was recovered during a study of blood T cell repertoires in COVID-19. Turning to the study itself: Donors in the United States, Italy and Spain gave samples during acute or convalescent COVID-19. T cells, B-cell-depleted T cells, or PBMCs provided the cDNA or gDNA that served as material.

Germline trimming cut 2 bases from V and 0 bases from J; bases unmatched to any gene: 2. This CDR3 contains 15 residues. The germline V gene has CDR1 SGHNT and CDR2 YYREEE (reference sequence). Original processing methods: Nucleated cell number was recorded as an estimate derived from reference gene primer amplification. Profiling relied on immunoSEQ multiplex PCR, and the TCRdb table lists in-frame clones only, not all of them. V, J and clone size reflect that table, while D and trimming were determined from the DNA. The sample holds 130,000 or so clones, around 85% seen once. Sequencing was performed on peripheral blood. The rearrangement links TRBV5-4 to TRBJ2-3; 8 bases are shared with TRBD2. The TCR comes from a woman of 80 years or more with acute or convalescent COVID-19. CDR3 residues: CASSFSGASTDTQYF. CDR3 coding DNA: TGTGCCAGCAGCTTTAGCGGGGCGAGCACAGATACGCAGTATTTT. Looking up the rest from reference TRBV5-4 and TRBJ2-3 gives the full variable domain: ETGVTQSPTHLIKTRGQQVTLRCSSQSGHNTVSWYQQALGQGPQFIFQYYREEENGRGNFPPRFSGLQFPNYSSELNVNALELDDSALYLCASSFSGASTDTQYFGPGTRLTVL.